The present TCR beta chain was sequenced within a study of shared clonotypes between healthy human individuals. Study outcomes and limitations: The four-donor shared clonotypes exceeded non-shared clonotypes in generation probability, with non-shared ones scoring lower.

Some clones are missing from TCRdb's copy, which holds only in-frame ones; the method was immunoSEQ multiplex PCR. The table lists 730,000 or so clones, about two thirds of them singletons. This clone was seen a few times. Its antigen is currently unknown. There were only Caucasian adults among the donors, and all lived in Nashville, Tennessee. This TCR came from a woman aged 25-40 years in good health. Source material: memory CD4+ T cells sorted from blood. As to subset: CD45RA-negative fraction.

DNA for the CDR3: TGTGCCAGCAGCCCTTCCCCCTTTGAAAGCGGGAGGGGCTACGAGCAGTACTTC. Its protein is CASSPSPFESGRGYEQYF. This rearrangement joins TRBV11-2 to TRBJ2-7, with 10 positions matching TRBD2. After removal of 5 bases from V and 3 bases from J, the junction contained 16 bases not matched to a gene. The CDR3 has 18 amino acids. Germline V CDR1 and CDR2: SGHAT, FQNNGV.